These T cell receptor beta chains were read from a single sample in a study of control samples from healthy donors and cancer patients. Using immunoSEQ multiplex PCR, the repertoire was profiled, and TCRdb retains in-frame clones only, with some absent. The sample has some 30,000 clones, around 90% seen once. The sequencing sample was made of formalin-fixed, paraffin-embedded tissue. Every receptor here comes from a female donor with melanoma. Each CDR3 is given with its conserved first and last residue. The D gene is left open where the match is weak. The size field is filled for only some rows; it gives once, few, many or a size class.

TRBV2	13	TRBJ2-1	NA	NA	CASSGQSYNEQFF	TGTGCCAGCAGTGGGCAGTCCTACAATGAGCAGTTCTTC
TRBV3-1/TRBV3-2	14	TRBJ2-2	NA	once	CASSQVGNTGELFF	TGTGCCAGCAGCCAAGTGGGGAACACCGGGGAGCTGTTTTTT
TRBV4-2	14	TRBJ2-7	NA	NA	CASSQDRLSYEQYF	TGTGCCAGCAGCCAAGATCGACTATCCTACGAGCAGTACTTC
TRBV9	15	TRBJ1-1	TRBD1	NA	CASSAQGVYGTEAFF	TGTGCCAGCAGCGCCCAGGGGGTTTATGGCACTGAAGCTTTCTTT
TRBV3-1/TRBV3-2	14	TRBJ1-4	NA	NA	CASSPGALNEKLFF	TGTGCCAGCAGCCCCGGGGCCTTAAATGAAAAACTGTTTTTT
TRBV25-1	13	TRBJ1-5	NA	NA	CASSAQRGQPQHF	TGTGCCAGCAGTGCCCAACGGGGCCAGCCCCAGCATTTT
TRBV18	17	TRBJ1-2	TRBD1	NA	CASSSPGQRASNYGYTF	TGTGCCAGCTCATCCCCGGGACAGAGGGCCTCCAACTATGGCTACACCTTC
TRBV29-1	13	TRBJ2-3	TRBD2	NA	CSVRAGGLDTQYF	TGCAGCGTTCGAGCGGGAGGATTAGATACGCAGTATTTT
TRBV7-6	14	TRBJ2-1	NA	NA	CTSSLNVEGDEQFF	TGTACCAGCAGCTTAAACGTAGAAGGCGATGAGCAGTTCTTC
TRBV7-9	12	TRBJ2-2	NA	NA	CASSFNTGELFF	TGTGCCAGCAGCTTCAACACCGGGGAGCTGTTTTTT
TRBV29-1	11	TRBJ2-7	NA	NA	CSVDQGLEQYF	TGCAGCGTTGATCAAGGACTCGAGCAGTACTTC
TRBV3-1/TRBV3-2	13	TRBJ2-7	NA	NA	CASSRAPSSEQYF	TGTGCCAGCAGCCGTGCCCCCTCGAGCGAGCAGTACTTC